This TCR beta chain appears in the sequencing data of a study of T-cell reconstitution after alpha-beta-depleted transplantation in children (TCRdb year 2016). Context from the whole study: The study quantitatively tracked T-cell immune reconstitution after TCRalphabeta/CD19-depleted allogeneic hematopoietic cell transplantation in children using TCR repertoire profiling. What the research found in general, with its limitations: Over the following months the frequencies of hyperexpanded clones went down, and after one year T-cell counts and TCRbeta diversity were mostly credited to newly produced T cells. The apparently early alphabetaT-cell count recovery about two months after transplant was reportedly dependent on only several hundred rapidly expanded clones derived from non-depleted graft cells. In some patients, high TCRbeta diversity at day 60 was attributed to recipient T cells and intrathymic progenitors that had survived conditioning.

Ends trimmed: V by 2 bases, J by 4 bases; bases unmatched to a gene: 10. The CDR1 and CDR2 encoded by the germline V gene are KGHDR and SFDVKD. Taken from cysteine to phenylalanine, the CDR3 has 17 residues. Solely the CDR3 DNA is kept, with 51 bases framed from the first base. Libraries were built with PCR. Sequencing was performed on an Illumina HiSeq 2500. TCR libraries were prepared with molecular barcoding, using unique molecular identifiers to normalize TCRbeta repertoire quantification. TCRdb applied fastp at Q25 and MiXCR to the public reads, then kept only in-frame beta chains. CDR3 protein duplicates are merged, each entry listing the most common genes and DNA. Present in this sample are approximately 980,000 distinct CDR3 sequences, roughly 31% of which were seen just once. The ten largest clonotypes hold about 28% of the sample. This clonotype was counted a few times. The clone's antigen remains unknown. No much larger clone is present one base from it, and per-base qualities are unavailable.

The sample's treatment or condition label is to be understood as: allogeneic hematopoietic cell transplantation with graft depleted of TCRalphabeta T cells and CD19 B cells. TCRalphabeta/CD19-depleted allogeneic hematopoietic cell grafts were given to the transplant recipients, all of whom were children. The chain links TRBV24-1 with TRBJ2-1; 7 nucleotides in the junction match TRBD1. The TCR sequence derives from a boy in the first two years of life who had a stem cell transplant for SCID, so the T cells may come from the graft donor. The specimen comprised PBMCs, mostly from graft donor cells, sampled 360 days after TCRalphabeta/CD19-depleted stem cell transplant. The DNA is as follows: TGTGCCACCAGTGATTCGAGCAGGGACAGATTGTACAATGAGCAGTTCTTC. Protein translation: CATSDSSRDRLYNEQFF.